This T cell receptor beta chain originates from a study of radiation and T cells in renal cell carcinoma (dated by TCRdb to 2020 to 2022). Broadly, across the study: The samples were drawn from a clinical trial, where primary renal cell carcinomas were treated with 15 Gy of stereotactic body radiation therapy and then removed by nephrectomy 4 weeks afterward. In the roughly 54 samples combined, roughly 4.4 million unique CDR3 nucleotide sequences were found, encoding roughly 2,500,000 unique CDR3 amino acid sequences. TCR beta sequencing covered 50 or so samples in total, comprising approximately 26 tumors and some 27 peripheral blood samples.

The CDR3 contains 17 residues, cysteine and phenylalanine counted. Just the 51-base CDR3 DNA is kept, in frame starting at base 1. The junction carries 21 bases between V and J, which are trimmed by 3 bases and 4 bases respectively. Per the germline V gene, KGHSH is the CDR1 and LQKENI is the CDR2. In the case of this clone: This receptor's antigen is unknown. Base qualities are missing; no much larger clone stands one base away.

General findings and caveats noted by the study authors: Effects of radiation dose or scheduling on the TCR repertoire could not be addressed with the single-armed trial design. In blood, the top tumor clonotypes increased between baseline and 2 weeks post-radiation and then shrank by 4 weeks, which suggests that tumor-resident clones expanded only transiently. Blood repertoire dynamics were not followed beyond 4 weeks after treatment. Because pretreatment tumor biopsies were not available, the study could not determine whether clonotypes were already present within the tumor at baseline.

Per the publication, the time point label means: baseline pretreatment blood. The treatment or condition label of this sample denotes: 15 Gy SBRT to primary tumor, nephrectomy 4 weeks later. To track tumor-enriched clonotypes, serial peripheral blood was sampled from radiation-treated patients at baseline and at 2 weeks and 4 weeks after SBRT. Renal cell carcinoma with clear cell pathology was present in all patients. Genomic DNA for TCR sequencing was prepared using the QIAamp DNA Blood Mini Kit (Qiagen). The analyses included just those samples that passed every quality control check. TCR beta libraries were generated from genomic DNA with the immunoSEQ kit, following the manufacturer's recommendations. To prepare libraries, a first multiplex PCR with proprietary primers was run, followed by a second PCR that added unique barcodes, and a bead cleanup was done after each round. A positive control reaction and a negative control reaction, both provided in the kit, were run with every batch of samples. The final libraries were assessed on an Agilent 4200 TapeStation D1000 ScreenTape, pooled by volume, and quantified by qPCR. Sequencing was performed on an Illumina NextSeq500 with a MidOutput 150-cycle cartridge, and 156 Read1 and 15 Index1 cycles were run with kit custom primers. The pooled library was loaded at approximately 0.92 pM, and around 20% PhiX control was spiked in. Per the authors' processing: Vendor-processed data were analyzed in R, and a clonotype was defined as all T cells sharing the same CDR3 nucleotide sequence. For clone abundance analyses, frequencies were normalized to the 10,000 most abundant clones in each sample. Before analysis, public T cell clones were removed, and these numbered fewer than six per sample on average. A difference in abundance of at least 32-fold between compartments was used to define tumor-enriched and baseline blood-enriched clonotypes. A beta-binomial differential abundance model was used to identify clonotypes that were expanded or contracted between blood time points. The Baroni-Urbani and Buser coefficient was used to measure tumor-blood repertoire similarity, and groups were compared with two-tailed Wilcoxon tests in R. Held by TCRdb, this immuneACCESS table contains in-frame sequences only and omits some clones. Under half of the omission traces to an unresolved V gene where checked; the cause of the rest is unknown. V and J calls plus clone size are reproduced from that table; the DNA served to infer D and trimming. The sample includes about 22,000 clones, with about 80% observed a single time. The ten largest account for roughly 40% of the sample.

Sequenced material: blood, taken from a patient whose treatment included radiotherapy and nephrectomy. The TCR sequence derives from a man in his sixties with renal cell carcinoma. This sequence uses TRBV18 and TRBJ1-2, with the D gene uncertain. The base sequence is TGTGCCAGCTCACCCGCTGGTAGCTCGACCCCGGGCTATGGCTACACCTTC. The translation is CASSPAGSSTPGYGYTF.